The clone carrying this T cell receptor beta chain is judged medium-sized. The sample originates from a study of tumor-infiltrating lymphocytes in localized non-small cell lung cancer. Across the whole study: Each patient gave resected tumor and non-adjacent uninvolved lung tissue.

The germline V gene has CDR1 SGHRS and CDR2 YFSETQ. Trimming removed 0 bases from V and 3 bases from J, with 6 bases in between. The CDR3 totals 13 residues. This table comes from immunoSEQ multiplex PCR, and its TCRdb copy is limited to in-frame clones, with some not included. The table records thousands of clones, 81% of them present only once. The sequenced sample was uninvolved lung tissue not adjacent to the tumor. The chain joins TRBV5-1 to TRBJ1-1; D remains ambiguous. The TCR originated in a human donor with non-small cell lung cancer. The CDR3 nucleotides read TGCGCCAGCAGCTTGGATAGGGACACTGAAGCTTTCTTT. Amino acid sequence: CASSLDRDTEAFF.